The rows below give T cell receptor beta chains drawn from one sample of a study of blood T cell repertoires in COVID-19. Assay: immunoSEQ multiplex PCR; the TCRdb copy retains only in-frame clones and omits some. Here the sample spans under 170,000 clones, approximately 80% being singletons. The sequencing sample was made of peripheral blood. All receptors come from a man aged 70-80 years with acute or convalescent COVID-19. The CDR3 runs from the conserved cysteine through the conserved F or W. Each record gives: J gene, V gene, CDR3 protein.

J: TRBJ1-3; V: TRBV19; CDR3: CASSIAGAGNTIYF
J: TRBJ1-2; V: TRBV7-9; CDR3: CASSPGGATGVYGYTF
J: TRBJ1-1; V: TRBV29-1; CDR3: CSVHRSRNTEAFF
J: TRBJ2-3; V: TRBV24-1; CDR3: CATSDLRTSGSSTDTQYF
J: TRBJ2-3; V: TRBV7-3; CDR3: CASSPVGRGTDTQYF
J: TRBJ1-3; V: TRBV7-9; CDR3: CASSTRTVRGNTIYF
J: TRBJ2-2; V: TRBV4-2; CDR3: CASSGQVSATGELFF
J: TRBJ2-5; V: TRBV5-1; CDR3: CASSIGQGMGTQYF
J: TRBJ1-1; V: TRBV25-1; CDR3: CASSEWDSVNTEAFF
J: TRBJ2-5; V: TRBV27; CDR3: CASSSGSRRETQYF
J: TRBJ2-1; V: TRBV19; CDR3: CASRGAHIPSSYNEQFF
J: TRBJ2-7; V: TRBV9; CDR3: CASSKTGYEQYF
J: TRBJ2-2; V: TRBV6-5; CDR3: CASKRVYNTGELFF
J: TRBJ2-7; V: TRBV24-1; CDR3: CATNQGGSMYEQYF
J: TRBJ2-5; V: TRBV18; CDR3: CASSPSLETQYF
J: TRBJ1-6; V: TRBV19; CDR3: CASTSIQGSSSPLHF
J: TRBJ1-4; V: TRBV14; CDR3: CASSQGLQYNEKLFF
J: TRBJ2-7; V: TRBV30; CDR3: CAWSVRVPGYEQYF
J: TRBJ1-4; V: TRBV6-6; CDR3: CASSGATNEKLFF
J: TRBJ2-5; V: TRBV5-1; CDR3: CASSFETSSGGETQYF
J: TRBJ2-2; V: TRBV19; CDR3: CAIDAGGRRNGELFF
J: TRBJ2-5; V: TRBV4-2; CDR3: CASSLNEVGRAKETQYF
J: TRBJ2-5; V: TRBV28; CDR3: CASRRVNRDISQETQYF
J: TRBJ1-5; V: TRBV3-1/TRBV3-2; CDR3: CASSQKTVYRPATFKPQHF
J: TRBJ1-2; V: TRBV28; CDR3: CASSPLQTGYGYTF
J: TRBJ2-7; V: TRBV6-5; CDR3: CASSYGQVQVYEQYF
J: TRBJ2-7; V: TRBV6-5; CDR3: CATSAGGQLSYEQYF
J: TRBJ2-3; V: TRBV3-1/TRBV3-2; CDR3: CASSHLQGADTQYF
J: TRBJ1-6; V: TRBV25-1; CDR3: CASARGTGIDSPLHF
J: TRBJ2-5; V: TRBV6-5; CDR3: CASSYSGQGAQETQYF
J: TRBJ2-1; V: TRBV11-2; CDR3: CASSPTPRLAGRGNEQFF
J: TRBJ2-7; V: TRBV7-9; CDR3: CASSPPGGSYEQYF
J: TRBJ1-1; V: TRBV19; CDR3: CASSWGTGLSEAFF
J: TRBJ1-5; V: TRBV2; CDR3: CASSPLLTGVGQPQHF
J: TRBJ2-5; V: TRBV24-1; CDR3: CATSARSGFGQMGETQYF
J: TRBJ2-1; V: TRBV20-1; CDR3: CSARPREQQFF